The 3 T cell receptor beta chains below come from one sample, sequenced in a study of cytotoxic CD8 clonotypes in ibrutinib-treated CLL. Sequenced by immunoSEQ multiplex PCR; TCRdb stores in-frame clones only, minus some. The sample has approximately 150,000 clones, around 80% seen once. Sequencing used PBMCs, obtained after 24 months of ibrutinib treatment. These receptors originate from a human donor with chronic lymphocytic leukemia.

On this clone: Other DNA sequences in this sample translate to the same CDR3. The chain recombines TRBV5-1 with TRBJ1-1, with TRBD1 as a possible D gene (6 bases). The CDR3 is 14 residues long. V lost 2 bases, J lost 5 bases, and 13 bases lay in between. The V gene's germline CDR1 is SGHRS and CDR2 YFSETQ. CDR3 sequence (DNA): TGCGCCAGCAGCTTAGGAGGGGGTCGTACTGAAGCTTTCTTT. The encoded protein is CASSLGGGRTEAFF.

The chain carries TRBV19 and TRBJ1-4; D is unresolved. This CDR3 comprises 17 residues. V was trimmed by 3 bases and J by 0 bases, leaving 14 bases between them. Looked up from germline, CDR1 is LNHDA and CDR2 is SQIVND (reference sequence). CDR3 amino acids: CASSIFVQSATNEKLFF. CDR3 bases: TGTGCCAGTAGTATTTTTGTACAGTCTGCAACTAATGAAAAACTGTTTTTT.

Only a few counts were recorded for this clone. The V call is TRBV29-1, the J call TRBJ2-5; TRBD1 agrees at 9 bases. This CDR3 has 14 amino acids. Germline CDR1 is SQVTM and CDR2 is ANQGSEA. Trimming removed 6 bases from V and 5 bases from J; junction bases left unmatched: 10. The CDR3 region is CSVAQGAGVETQYF. CDR3 in DNA: TGCAGCGTCGCACAGGGGGCTGGGGTGGAGACCCAGTACTTC.